The sequence of this TCR beta chain was determined in a study of T cell changes during pregnancy in multiple sclerosis. The table came from immunoSEQ multiplex PCR; TCRdb's copy has only in-frame clones and leaves some out. The sample consists of some 45,000 clones, roughly 85% of them appearing once. The CDR3 runs to 14 residues. The specimen was CD4+ T cells from peripheral blood mononuclear cells, collected after pregnancy. The chain combines TRBV1 with TRBJ2-1; the D call TRBD1 from the table was never checked on the DNA. TRBV1 counts as a pseudogene. The origin of this receptor is a female donor with multiple sclerosis, enrolled in a pregnancy study. The CDR3 loop is CTRSEGGGRNEQFF. Written as DNA, the CDR3 is TGCACCAGGTCGGAAGGAGGGGGCCGAAATGAGCAGTTCTTC.